This TCR beta chain is from a study of T cell repertoires in urothelial bladder cancer. About the study: A few lesions each were cT0, cTa, cT1, and cT2 or greater. Study-level findings and limits: Median infiltrating lymphocyte percentage was roughly 1.9% in carcinoma specimens. Up to 17% of carcinoma infiltrating lymphocytes belonged to one T-cell clone. Median T cells were about 5,500 in carcinoma and under 30,000 in benign specimens.

The repertoire was sequenced with immunoSEQ multiplex PCR; TCRdb's copy has only in-frame clones and lacks some. The sample consists of about 1,300 clones, roughly 70% of them appearing once. As to this clone: Its antigen is unknown.

The CDR3 contains 14 residues. V shed 1 base, J shed 5 bases, and the junction held 2 bases outside the gene matches. The germline V gene encodes CDR1 SGHVS and CDR2 FNYEAQ. Sequences were obtained from tumor-infiltrating cells from bladder cancer. The chain couples TRBV7-6 to TRBJ1-1, with 9 bases matching TRBD1. This receptor was taken from a human donor with urothelial carcinoma. CDR3: CASSLEDRGTEAFF. In nucleotides, the CDR3 is TGTGCCAGCAGCTTAGAAGACAGGGGGACTGAAGCTTTCTTT.